The TCR beta chain under discussion was sequenced for a study of neurological immune-mediated disorders. The team produced cDNA through 5'RACE using 10-nucleotide random UMIs. TCRdb re-called the 5' RACE reads with MiXCR, one entry per CDR3 protein. The data show over 90,000 distinct CDR3 sequences, more than 10% seen once. Study-level points and caveats: None of the CDR3 amino acid sequences found in expanded clones was shared across subjects. This suggests that the TCR-beta repertoires were private in all groups. Multiple sclerosis patients had less TCR clonal expansion than even healthy controls, unlike HTLV-1-associated myelopathy.

The germline gives CDR1 SGHRS, CDR2 YFSETQ. The CDR3 consists of 14 residues. The V end was cut by 4 bases, the J end by 3 bases, with 13 bases between. The time point denotes: longitudinal time-point 3. Unsorted libraries were generated from 2 million PBMCs held at -80 degrees C. Ten or more counts support this clonotype. Antigen specificity is unknown. This sequence was found in a female donor with HTLV-1-associated myelopathy (HAM/TSP). Material for sequencing was PBMCs. The chain uses TRBV5-1 and TRBJ1-1, with D maybe TRBD1 (6 bases). CDR3 coding DNA: TGCGCCAGCAGCCAACTACAGGGTCACACTGAAGCTTTCTTT. This gives the protein CASSQLQGHTEAFF.